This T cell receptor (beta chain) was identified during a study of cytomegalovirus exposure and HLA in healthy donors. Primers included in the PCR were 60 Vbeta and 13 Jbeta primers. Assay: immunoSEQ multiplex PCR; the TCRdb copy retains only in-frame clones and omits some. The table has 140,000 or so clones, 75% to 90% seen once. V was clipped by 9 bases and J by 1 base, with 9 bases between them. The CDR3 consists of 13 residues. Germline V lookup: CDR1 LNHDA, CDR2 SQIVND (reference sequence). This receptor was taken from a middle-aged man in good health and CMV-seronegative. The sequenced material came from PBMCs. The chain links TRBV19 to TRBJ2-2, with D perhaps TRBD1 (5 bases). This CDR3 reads CASRTRNTGELFF. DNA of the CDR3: TGTGCCAGCAGGACACGGAACACCGGGGAGCTGTTTTTT.